What follows are 20 T cell receptor beta chains derived from one specimen sequenced in a study of technical replicates of blood from a few donors. Measured with immunoSEQ multiplex PCR; TCRdb has only the in-frame clones, and not every one. The sample lists under 85,000 clones; around 96% were seen once. Sample: T cells isolated from PBMCs. These receptors all stem from a human donor in good health.

A single count supports this clone. The chain joins TRBV2 to TRBJ1-2, with D possibly TRBD1 on 5 matching bases. The CDR3 runs to 13 residues. CDR1 is SNHLY, CDR2 FYNNEI, per germline. V gave up 3 bases and J gave up 5 bases, with 10 bases separating them. The CDR3 loop is CASSDSGFYGYTF. CDR3 nucleotides: TGTGCCAGCAGTGATTCAGGGTTTTATGGCTACACCTTC.

This clone appeared once. The chain uses TRBV27 and TRBJ1-1; weak D call: TRBD1 (5 bases). Germline V lookup: CDR1 MNHEY, CDR2 SMNVEV (reference sequence). V gave up 5 bases and J gave up 11 bases, with 18 bases separating them. This CDR3 comprises 13 residues. This chain's CDR3 is CASSPHPRVGAFF. CDR3 in DNA: TGTGCCAGCAGTCCCCACCCCAGGGTTGGGGCTTTCTTT.

J is TRBJ2-5 and V is TRBV12-5, with D perhaps TRBD2 (5 bases). Trimming pared 3 bases from V and 9 bases from J, leaving 14 bases between. Germline lookup yields CDR1 LGHNT and CDR2 FRNRAP. This CDR3 spans 13 amino acids. The DNA for the CDR3 is TGTGCTAGTGGTTTCCAAGCCGTGGAGGCCCAGTACTTC. Encoded protein: CASGFQAVEAQYF.

V usage is TRBV11-3 and J usage is TRBJ1-2; TRBD1 is a possible D gene (5 bases). Trimming removed 2 bases at V and 5 bases at J, with 12 bases between. The CDR3 spans 14 residues. Looked up from germline, CDR1 is SGHNT and CDR2 is YENEEA. The CDR3 region has the DNA TGTGCCAGCAGCTTAAAAGGGGCTGGTTATGGCTACACCTTC. Residues: CASSLKGAGYGYTF.

This clone showed up just once. V usage is TRBV29-1 and J usage is TRBJ1-2; the match to TRBD1 covers 7 bases. The CDR3 runs to 13 residues. V lost 5 bases to trimming and J lost 7 bases; unmatched junction nucleotides: 10. Looked up from germline, CDR1 is SQVTM and CDR2 is ANQGSEA. The CDR3 is CSVLAGGISGYTF. CDR3 nucleotide sequence: TGCAGCGTTTTGGCAGGGGGTATAAGTGGCTACACCTTC.

Only one count was recorded for this clone. The chain links TRBV9 to TRBJ2-1; perhaps TRBD2 as D (5 bases). Germline V gene lookup returns CDR1 SGDLS and CDR2 YYNGEE. Trimming removed 4 bases at V and 1 base at J, with 15 bases between. The CDR3 extends over 16 amino acids. CDR3 region: CASSPNVGGSYNEQFF. The CDR3 DNA follows: TGTGCCAGCAGCCCCAATGTTGGCGGGTCCTACAATGAGCAGTTCTTC.

This clone occurred once. V is TRBV2 and J is TRBJ1-1; TRBD1 is a possible D gene (6 bases). Between the trimmed V and J ends, which lost 10 bases and 4 bases, there was a span of 10 bases. The CDR3 runs to 11 residues. CDR1 and CDR2 (germline): SNHLY, FYNNEI. Here the CDR3 reads CANRVSTEAFF. The DNA of the CDR3 is TGTGCCAACAGGGTTAGCACTGAAGCTTTCTTT.

This chain uses TRBV11-2 with TRBJ2-3, with no clear D. Trimming shortened V by 5 bases and J by 5 bases, and 5 bases separated the two germline ends. The CDR3 length is 11 residues. Looked up from germline, CDR1 is SGHAT and CDR2 is FQNNGV. The CDR3 here is CASSPGDTQYF. The DNA for the CDR3 is TGTGCCAGCAGCCCGGGAGATACGCAGTATTTT.

This clone has just one count. The J gene is TRBJ2-7, the V gene TRBV9, with a weak D call TRBD2 (7 bases). V shed 3 bases and J shed 5 bases, with 12 bases lying between them. Germline CDR1 and CDR2: SGDLS and YYNGEE. This CDR3 comprises 13 residues. The CDR3 loop is CASSEGGSHEQYF. DNA for the CDR3: TGTGCCAGCAGCGAGGGGGGGAGCCACGAGCAGTACTTC.

The V and J genes are TRBV19 and TRBJ1-1; perhaps TRBD1 as D (5 bases). Trimming shortened V by 10 bases and J by 3 bases, and 18 bases separated the two germline ends. There are 14 residues in the CDR3. Looked up from germline, CDR1 is LNHDA and CDR2 is SQIVND (reference sequence). In DNA, the CDR3 is TGTGCCACCGCTTCGTCGTGGGGGGACACTGAAGCTTTCTTT. Protein: CATASSWGDTEAFF.

V is TRBV11-3 and J is TRBJ2-5; D remains ambiguous. Trimming removed 3 bases from V and 2 bases from J, with 7 bases in between. The CDR3 sequence is 13 residues long. Per the germline V gene, CDR1 is SGHNT and CDR2 is YENEEA. CDR3 DNA: TGTGCCAGCAGCTTTAACTATCAAGAGACCCAGTACTTC. Amino acid sequence: CASSFNYQETQYF. Filled out from reference TRBV11-3 and TRBJ2-5, the complete variable domain reads EAGVVQSPRYKIIEKKQPVAFWCNPISGHNTLYWYLQNLGQGPELLIRYENEEAVDDSQLPKDRFSAERLKGVDSTLKIQPAELGDSAVYLCASSFNYQETQYFGPGTRLLVL.

The genes are TRBV9 and TRBJ2-1; 7 nucleotides align to TRBD1. J lost 4 bases, V lost 3 bases, and 13 bases had no gene match. Per germline, CDR1 SGDLS and CDR2 YYNGEE. CDR3 length: 17 amino acids. The CDR3 nucleotides are TGTGCCAGCAGCGGTTCAACAGGGGTCCTAACATACAATGAGCAGTTCTTC. It yields the protein CASSGSTGVLTYNEQFF.

The chain uses TRBV5-5 and TRBJ2-7; 8 bases are a match to TRBD2. The CDR3 is made up of 14 amino acids. In germline, CDR1 is SGHKS, CDR2 YYEKEE (reference sequence). The trim removed 4 bases at V and 0 bases at J, leaving 3 bases unmatched. The CDR3 nucleotides are TGTGCCAGCAGCCTAAGCGGGAGCTCCTACGAGCAGTACTTC. Translating gives CASSLSGSSYEQYF.

DNA of the CDR3: TGTGCCAGCAGCTACCGGACTAGCGGGGCCGGTGACGAGCAGTACTTC. Encoded protein: CASSYRTSGAGDEQYF. This chain uses TRBV5-5 with TRBJ2-7; 12 bases agree with TRBD2. There are 16 residues in the CDR3. J gave up 5 bases and V 3 bases, and 9 bases lay outside the gene matches. Germline CDR1 is SGHKS and CDR2 is YYEKEE (reference sequence).

Remarks on this clone: The junction does not match germline at one end; this may be a read error. V is TRBV6-1 and J is TRBJ2-5, with 9 bases identical to TRBD2. CDR3 length: 14 residues. Per the germline V gene, CDR1 is MNHNS and CDR2 is SASEGT. This chain's CDR3 is CATSRAGGQETQYF. CDR3 nucleotide sequence: TGTGCCACCAGTAGAGCGGGAGGCCAAGAGACCCAGTACTTC.

The CDR3 sequence: CASSGLAGSSYEQYF. CDR3 nucleotides: TGCGCCAGCAGCGGTCTAGCGGGAAGCTCCTACGAGCAGTACTTC. The V call is TRBV5-1, the J call TRBJ2-7; TRBD2 aligns across 9 bases. Germline assignment: CDR1 SGHRS and CDR2 YFSETQ. J gave up 0 bases and V 4 bases, and 5 bases lay outside the gene matches. The CDR3 length is 15 residues. Full variable domain (remainder filled in from reference TRBV5-1 and TRBJ2-7): KAGVTQTPRYLIKTRGQQVTLSCSPISGHRSVSWYQQTPGQGLQFLFEYFSETQRNKGNFPGRFSGRQFSNSRSEMNVSTLELGDSALYLCASSGLAGSSYEQYFGPGTRLTVT.

The V gene is TRBV6-6, the J gene TRBJ1-2; D gene uncertain. This CDR3 region has 14 residues. The germline V gene has CDR1 MNHNY and CDR2 SVGAGI (reference sequence). V was clipped by 2 bases and J by 4 bases, with 11 bases between them. The CDR3 reads CASSYEGVSYGYTF. In nucleotides, the CDR3 is TGTGCCAGCAGTTACGAGGGTGTCAGCTATGGCTACACCTTC.

The rearrangement uses TRBV11-2 and TRBJ1-1; D not certain. V lost 5 bases, J lost 1 base, and 11 bases lay in between. Germline V gene sequence: CDR1 SGHAT, CDR2 FQNNGV. CDR3 length: 14 residues. As DNA, the CDR3 is TGTGCCAGCAGCCTAACCCGAGGGAACACTGAAGCTTTCTTT. Its translation is CASSLTRGNTEAFF.

The V and J genes are TRBV19 and TRBJ2-7; TRBD1 matches 12 bases. In germline, CDR1 is LNHDA, CDR2 SQIVND (reference sequence). The ends lost 5 bases at V and 1 base at J; junction bases unmatched: 15. This CDR3 contains 19 residues. The CDR3 spells CASSSLVRDRGQGSYEQYF. Written as DNA, the CDR3 is TGTGCCAGTAGTTCGCTAGTTAGGGACAGGGGGCAAGGGTCCTACGAGCAGTACTTC.

V and J are TRBV7-8 and TRBJ1-5; TRBD1 agrees at 12 bases. The V segment lost 4 bases and the J segment 1 base; nucleotides outside the gene matches: 2. The CDR3 has 16 amino acids. Germline loops: CDR1 SGHVS, CDR2 FQNEAQ. CDR3: CASSSGTGGSNQPQHF. In DNA, the CDR3 is TGTGCCAGCAGCTCTGGGACAGGGGGCAGCAATCAGCCCCAGCATTTT.